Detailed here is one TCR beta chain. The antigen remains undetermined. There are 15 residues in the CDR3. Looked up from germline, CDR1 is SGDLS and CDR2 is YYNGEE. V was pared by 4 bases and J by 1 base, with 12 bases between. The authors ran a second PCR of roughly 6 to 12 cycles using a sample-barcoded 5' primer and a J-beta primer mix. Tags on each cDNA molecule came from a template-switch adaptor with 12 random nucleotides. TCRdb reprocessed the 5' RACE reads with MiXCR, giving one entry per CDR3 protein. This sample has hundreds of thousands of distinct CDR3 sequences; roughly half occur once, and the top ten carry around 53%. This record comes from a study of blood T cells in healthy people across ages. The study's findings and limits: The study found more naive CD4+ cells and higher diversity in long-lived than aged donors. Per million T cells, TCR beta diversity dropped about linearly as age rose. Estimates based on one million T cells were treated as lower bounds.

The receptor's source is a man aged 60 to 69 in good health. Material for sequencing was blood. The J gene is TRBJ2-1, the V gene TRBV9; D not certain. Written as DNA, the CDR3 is TGTGCCAGCAGCTCCGTCCCTGCGTCCTACAATGAGCAGTTCTTC. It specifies CASSSVPASYNEQFF.